A selection of T cell receptor beta chains follows, all from one sample in a study of T cells after yellow fever vaccination. TCRdb recomputed calls from the 5' RACE reads with MiXCR, one row per CDR3 protein. The sample consists of 100,000 to 150,000 distinct CDR3 sequences, almost 9% of them appearing once. This specimen consisted of CD8+ T cells sorted from PBMCs, obtained on the day of the yellow fever booster vaccination. Receptor source: a man between 18 and 29 years old who received the YFV17D yellow fever vaccine. Each CDR3 is given with its conserved first and last residue. The D gene is left open where the match is weak. Size is stated for part of the rows, as once, few or many counts, or as a class when the clone is expanded.

TRBV10-3	TRBD2	.	TRBJ2-2	TGTGCCATCAGTGGACCGGAAAGCGGGGCCGGGGAGCTGTTTTTT	CAISGPESGAGELFF
TRBV25-1	TRBD1	.	TRBJ2-2	TGTGCCAGCAGTGAATTCGGGGACAGGGGTTACACCGGGGAGCTGTTTTTT	CASSEFGDRGYTGELFF
TRBV13	.	few	TRBJ1-1	TGTGCCAGCAGCTCAACCGACGGGATGAACACTGAAGCTTTCTTT	CASSSTDGMNTEAFF
TRBV6-1	TRBD1	few	TRBJ1-2	TGTGCCAGCAGTGCAACCGGGACAGGGGGCTATGGCTACACCTTC	CASSATGTGGYGYTF
TRBV5-4	.	few	TRBJ1-1	TGTGCCAGCATGTTCCGGGGACGGGCTTTCTTT	CASMFRGRAFF
TRBV6-6	.	.	TRBJ1-1	TGTGCCAGCAGTTACTCGGCAGCGAATGAAGCTTTCTTT	CASSYSAANEAFF
TRBV20-1	TRBD1	few	TRBJ2-3	TGCAGTGCTAGCGGTGGGACAGCCCCAGATACGCAGTATTTT	CSASGGTAPDTQYF
TRBV6-6	.	many	TRBJ2-5	TGTGCCAGCAGTGTCACAGAGGAGGGAGAGACCCAGTACTTC	CASSVTEEGETQYF
TRBV6-4	TRBD2	few	TRBJ2-3	TGTGCCAGCAGTGACCGGGGGGGGAGCACAGATACGCAGTATTTT	CASSDRGGSTDTQYF
TRBV7-9	.	.	TRBJ2-3	TGTGCCAGCAGCTATTCCAGGGGAGTCACAGATACGCAGTATTTT	CASSYSRGVTDTQYF
TRBV5-1	.	.	TRBJ1-1	TGCGCCAGCAGCTTGCGTCCGGGGAACGGAGAAGCTTTCTTT	CASSLRPGNGEAFF
TRBV10-3	TRBD2	.	TRBJ2-1	TGTGCCATCAGTGGGACTAGCGGGGTAGGTGAGCAGTTCTTC	CAISGTSGVGEQFF
TRBV6-1	.	.	TRBJ2-4	TGTGCCAGCAGTGCCGACAGATACATGTCTAGTTACATTCAGTACTTC	CASSADRYMSSYIQYF
TRBV29-1	.	few	TRBJ2-1	TGCAGCGTTGGGGGTTGGGGCACAAATGAGCAGTTCTTC	CSVGGWGTNEQFF
TRBV6-5	.	few	TRBJ1-5	TGTGCCAGCAGTTACGGGGGGCGAGATCAGCCCCAGCATTTT	CASSYGGRDQPQHF
TRBV7-2	.	few	TRBJ2-7	TGTGCCAGCAGCTTAGCCAGGAGCTCCTACGAGCAGTACTTC	CASSLARSSYEQYF
TRBV5-1	TRBD2	many	TRBJ2-1	TGCGCCAGCAGCCGACGGACTAGCGGGGGATCCTACAATGAGCAGTTCTTC	CASSRRTSGGSYNEQFF
TRBV29-1	.	few	TRBJ2-1	TGCAGCGTTGAAGAGACCGACAGGTCGTACTACAATGAGCAGTTCTTC	CSVEETDRSYYNEQFF
TRBV20-1	.	many	TRBJ2-2	TGCAGTGCCGCCGGGACAACTAACACCGGGGAGCTGTTTTTT	CSAAGTTNTGELFF
TRBV7-9	.	few	TRBJ2-3	TGTGCCAGCAGACAAGGCACTAGCTATGAAGATACGCAGTATTTT	CASRQGTSYEDTQYF
TRBV7-9	.	few	TRBJ2-1	TGTGCCAGCAGCTTTGGGTACAGGGACGATGAGCAGTTCTTC	CASSFGYRDDEQFF
TRBV4-1	TRBD2	.	TRBJ2-1	TGCGCCAGCAGCGCCCGGGGGGTCAGCAATGAGCAGTTCTTC	CASSARGVSNEQFF
TRBV5-1	TRBD1	.	TRBJ2-1	TGCGCCAGCAGCCCACGGGGACCAACCAGGGGGCTCGGGTACAATGAGCAGTTCTTC	CASSPRGPTRGLGYNEQFF
TRBV12-5	.	many	TRBJ2-4	TGTGCTAGTGGTTCCCCTACCCTAGCCAAAAACATTCAGTACTTC	CASGSPTLAKNIQYF
TRBV4-3	.	few	TRBJ1-1	TGCGCCAGCAGCCAAGATTGGGTCAACACTGAAGCTTTCTTT	CASSQDWVNTEAFF
TRBV4-1	.	few	TRBJ2-7	TGCGCCAGCAGCCAAGCTGGCAATTACGAGCAGTACTTC	CASSQAGNYEQYF
TRBV9	.	few	TRBJ2-3	TGTGCCAGCAGCGTACTGGGGAGTACCAGCACAGATACGCAGTATTTT	CASSVLGSTSTDTQYF
TRBV5-1	TRBD2	few	TRBJ2-2	TGCGCCAGCAACGATCCCCTAGCGGGGGGCACCGGGGAGCTGTTTTTT	CASNDPLAGGTGELFF